Listed here are 23 T cell receptor beta chains from one sample, sequenced in a study of blood T cell repertoires in COVID-19. Some clones are missing from TCRdb's copy, which holds only in-frame ones; the method was immunoSEQ multiplex PCR. The data contain about 310,000 clones, around nine tenths of them singletons. The sample consisted of PBMCs or T cells enriched from blood (not recorded which). These TCRs come from a man aged 55 to 70 who had recovered from COVID-19.

The chain recombines TRBV5-4 with TRBJ1-2, with 11 bases aligning to TRBD1. Trimming removed 2 bases from V and 2 bases from J; junction bases left unmatched: 8. Germline V gene data show CDR1 as SGHNT and CDR2 as YYREEE (reference sequence). The CDR3 loop spans 17 amino acids. The CDR3 bases are TGTGCCAGCAGCTTCGGGGACAGGGGGTATTCAAACTATGGCTACACCTTC. This gives the protein CASSFGDRGYSNYGYTF.

The J gene is TRBJ2-1, the V gene TRBV9, with D tentatively TRBD1 (5 bases). Trimming took 4 bases from V and 0 from J, leaving 8 bases between them. CDR1 is SGDLS, CDR2 YYNGEE, per germline. This CDR3 is 14 amino acids long. The CDR3, as DNA: TGTGCCAGCAGCCTAGACAGCTCCTACAATGAGCAGTTCTTC. It encodes CASSLDSSYNEQFF.

This chain connects TRBV15 to TRBJ1-4; D is ambiguous. Germline-derived CDR1 and CDR2 are LNHNV and YYDKDF (reference sequence). CDR3 length: 16 residues. Trimming took off 0 bases at V and 8 bases at J, with 16 bases between the two ends. CDR3 in DNA: TGTGCCACCAGCAGAGATAAGGCGCGGGGTCGAGAAAAACTGTTTTTT. The encoded protein is CATSRDKARGREKLFF.

The chain joins TRBV6-5 to TRBJ2-3; D is perhaps TRBD1 (6 bases). The germline V gene has CDR1 MNHEY and CDR2 SVGAGI. Trimming pared 7 bases from V and 7 bases from J, leaving 12 bases between. The CDR3 has 12 amino acids. This CDR3 is CASNKQGNTQYF. In nucleotides, the CDR3 is TGTGCCAGCAACAAACAGGGTAATACGCAGTATTTT.

The J gene is TRBJ2-1, the V gene TRBV5-1; 15 bases fit TRBD2. This CDR3 spans 14 amino acids. V lost 4 bases, J lost 10 bases, and 3 bases stayed unmatched. The germline V gene has CDR1 SGHRS and CDR2 YFSETQ. The CDR3 DNA reads as TGCGCCAGCAGCCGGGGACTAGCGGGAGGAGAGCAGTTCTTC. Encoded protein: CASSRGLAGGEQFF.

The chain is built from TRBV29-1 and TRBJ2-3; D not resolved. Germline V gene sequence: CDR1 SQVTM, CDR2 ANQGSEA. The V end was cut by 8 bases, the J end by 5 bases, with 8 bases between. CDR3 length: 10 residues. The CDR3 loop is CSILKDTQYF. The CDR3 region has the DNA TGCAGCATACTCAAAGATACGCAGTATTTT.

This clone has a handful of counts. The chain recombines TRBV25-1 with TRBJ2-7, with a tentative D call TRBD2 (5 bases). In germline, CDR1 is MGHDK, CDR2 SYGVNS. The CDR3 contains 14 residues. Trimming took off 7 bases at V and 2 bases at J, with 15 bases between the two ends. The CDR3 bases are TGTGCCAGCATGGGCCGGACGGGAACCTACGAGCAGTACTTC. Translation gives CASMGRTGTYEQYF.

The rearrangement joins TRBV4-1 to TRBJ2-7; TRBD2 matches at 12 bases. The CDR3 spans 17 residues. Trimming took 0 bases from V and 4 from J; bases not matched to a gene: 7. Per the germline V gene, CDR1 is MGHRA and CDR2 is YSYEKL. The CDR3 protein is CASSQDLTSGRTYEQYF. The CDR3 bases are TGCGCCAGCAGCCAAGATCTGACTAGCGGGAGAACGTACGAGCAGTACTTC.

The DNA for the CDR3 is TGTGCCAGCAGCCTCCCCGGACTACTCAACAATGAGCAGTTCTTC. Its protein product is CASSLPGLLNNEQFF. V is TRBV28 and J is TRBJ2-1; a weak D match, TRBD2 (6 bases). V dropped 6 bases and J dropped 5 bases, with 17 bases sitting between them. Per the germline V gene, CDR1 is MDHEN and CDR2 is SYDVKM. The CDR3 spans 15 residues.

The gene calls are TRBV5-5 and TRBJ1-5; tentative D call: TRBD1 (5 bases). Trimming shortened V by 4 bases and J by 3 bases, and 11 bases separated the two germline ends. The germline CDR1 and CDR2 sequences are SGHKS and YYEKEE (reference sequence). The CDR3 sequence is 14 residues long. Here the CDR3 DNA reads TGTGCCAGCAGCGTAGACAGTTCCAATCAGCCCCAGCATTTT. It is translated as CASSVDSSNQPQHF.

The CDR3 protein is CASSLGGINQPQHF. As DNA, the CDR3 is TGTGCCAGCAGTCTGGGGGGGATCAATCAGCCCCAGCATTTT. The chain has TRBV28 and TRBJ1-5, with a tentative D call TRBD1 (5 bases). This CDR3 contains 14 residues. Germline V gene lookup returns CDR1 MDHEN and CDR2 SYDVKM. V lost 5 bases and J lost 3, with 11 bases in between.

The J gene is TRBJ1-2, the V gene TRBV5-6; the D gene is possibly TRBD1 (5 bases). Germline-derived CDR1 and CDR2 are SGHDT and YYEEEE. CDR3 size: 13 residues. V shed 2 bases and J shed 5 bases, with 10 bases lying between them. The CDR3 is CASSFRDLYGYTF. In DNA form, the CDR3 reads TGTGCCAGCAGCTTCCGGGACTTATATGGCTACACCTTC.

This clone was counted a few times. The V call is TRBV7-9, the J call TRBJ1-2; D possibly corresponds to TRBD1 (5 bases). Trimming took 3 bases from V and 4 from J, leaving 9 bases between them. CDR3 size: 13 residues. The V gene's germline CDR1 is SEHNR and CDR2 FQNEAQ (reference sequence). CDR3 in amino acids: CASSLGRVYGYTF. The CDR3 DNA is TGTGCCAGCAGCTTGGGCAGGGTCTATGGCTACACCTTC.

This chain joins TRBV7-2 and TRBJ1-4; 7 bases map to TRBD1. Trimming cost V 3 bases and J 7 bases; bases outside gene matches: 5. Germline V gene sequence: CDR1 SGHTA, CDR2 FQGNSA. The CDR3 covers 14 residues. The chain's CDR3 is CASSFDRASEKLFF. The CDR3 nucleotides read TGTGCCAGCAGCTTCGACAGGGCGAGTGAAAAACTGTTTTTT.

This chain connects TRBV7-9 to TRBJ2-7, with D perhaps matching TRBD2 (5 bases). V lost 1 base and J lost 1, with 11 bases in between. The germline V gene encodes CDR1 SEHNR and CDR2 FQNEAQ (reference sequence). The CDR3 sequence is 15 residues long. For the CDR3, the DNA is TGTGCCAGCAGCTTAGAAGTCGGGAAGTCCTACGAGCAGTACTTC. Translating it yields CASSLEVGKSYEQYF. The full variable domain, with the rest looked up from reference TRBV7-9 and TRBJ2-7, is DTGVSQNPRHKITKRGQNVTFRCDPISEHNRLYWYRQTLGQGPEFLTYFQNEAQLEKSRLLSDRFSAERPKGSFSTLEIQRTEQGDSAMYLCASSLEVGKSYEQYFGPGTRLTVT.

This chain joins TRBV7-2 and TRBJ2-3; TRBD2 agrees at 8 bases. J lost 4 bases, V lost 0 bases, and 3 bases had no gene match. The CDR3 sequence is 15 residues long. Germline CDR1 is SGHTA and CDR2 is FQGNSA. CDR3 protein: CASSLAAGVPDTQYF. The CDR3 region has the DNA TGTGCCAGCAGCTTAGCAGCGGGAGTTCCAGATACGCAGTATTTT. Together with reference TRBV7-2 and TRBJ2-3, the CDR3 gives the full variable domain: GAGVSQSPSNKVTEKGKDVELRCDPISGHTALYWYRQSLGQGLEFLIYFQGNSAPDKSGLPSDRFSAERTGGSVSTLTIQRTQQEDSAVYLCASSLAAGVPDTQYFGPGTRLTVL.

V usage is TRBV5-4 and J usage is TRBJ2-7, with a possible D match to TRBD1 (5 bases). The CDR3 has 15 residues. Per germline, CDR1 SGHNT and CDR2 YYREEE (reference sequence). Trimming took off 4 bases at V and 4 bases at J, with 18 bases between the two ends. The CDR3 coding sequence is TGTGCCAGCAGCCCTCAGTTGGGGCTAGATTACGAGCAGTACTTC. Amino acid sequence: CASSPQLGLDYEQYF.

Concerning this clone itself: The junction and the germline gene differ at one end; a read error may be behind it. The rearrangement uses TRBV5-1 and TRBJ2-5; 12 bases are shared with TRBD2. Looked up from germline, CDR1 is SGHRS and CDR2 is YFSETQ. The length of the CDR3 is 16 residues. In nucleotides, the CDR3 is TGCGCCAGCAGCGAGGGACTAGCGGGCGACCAGGAGACCCAGTACTTC. This sequence encodes CASSEGLAGDQETQYF.

V is TRBV18 and J is TRBJ2-3; 10 bases line up with TRBD2. The J segment lost 0 bases and the V segment lost 3 bases, leaving 3 bases of the junction unmatched. The CDR3 length is 16 residues. Germline V gene data show CDR1 as KGHSH and CDR2 as LQKENI. The CDR3: CASSPSSGRSTDTQYF. CDR3 DNA sequence: TGTGCCAGCTCACCTTCTAGCGGGAGAAGCACAGATACGCAGTATTTT.

This clone was seen a single time. The chain combines TRBV5-1 with TRBJ1-1, with 9 bases aligning to TRBD1. The junction had 5 bases not matched to a gene; V was cut back by 1 base and J by 4 bases. The CDR3 sequence is 15 residues long. Germline V gene lookup returns CDR1 SGHRS and CDR2 YFSETQ. This CDR3 reads CASSLKGQGPTEAFF. CDR3 DNA sequence: TGCGCCAGCAGCTTGAAGGGACAGGGACCCACTGAAGCTTTCTTT.

The chain employs TRBV28 and TRBJ2-5, with a weak D call TRBD2 (7 bases). Trimming removed 2 bases from V and 4 bases from J, with 17 bases in between. The CDR3 loop spans 16 amino acids. Germline-derived CDR1 and CDR2 are MDHEN and SYDVKM. The CDR3 nucleotides are TGTGCCAGCAGTTTAATGCAGGGGAGGGGGGGAGAGACCCAGTACTTC. Protein sequence: CASSLMQGRGGETQYF.

The chain has TRBV6-5 and TRBJ1-3, with TRBD1 matching over 7 bases. V dropped 7 bases and J dropped 1; count of bases not matched to a gene: 7. Germline V CDR1 and CDR2: MNHEY, SVGAGI. This CDR3 has 15 amino acids. This CDR3 reads CASKGPGGSGNTIYF. The CDR3 nucleotides are TGTGCCAGCAAAGGTCCAGGGGGATCTGGAAACACCATATATTTT.

The chain is built from TRBV6-6 and TRBJ2-5; D might be TRBD1 (6 bases). CDR1 and CDR2 from the germline V gene are MNHNY and SVGAGI (reference sequence). Trimming removed 2 bases from V and 0 bases from J, with 10 bases in between. This CDR3 is built from 15 residues. The CDR3 sequence is CASSYATGDQETQYF. As DNA, the CDR3 is TGTGCCAGCAGTTACGCGACAGGAGACCAAGAGACCCAGTACTTC.